This T cell receptor beta chain was sequenced in a study of CD8 T cells in ankylosing spondylitis. Study-level results: Disease-linked clones were reportedly significantly enriched in matched ankylosing spondylitis synovial fluid.

The ends were cut back, 5 bases at V and 8 bases at J, with 21 bases in the middle. Per germline, CDR1 MNHNS and CDR2 SASEGT. CDR3 size: 15 residues. This clonotype was found a few times. No antigen is known for it. TCRdb analysed the 5' RACE reads with MiXCR anew, one entry per CDR3 protein. The repertoire holds 380,000 or so distinct CDR3 sequences, with 20% as singletons. Sequencing was done on a sample of blood, either unsorted or a sorted T cell fraction (not recorded which). The rearrangement uses TRBV6-1 and TRBJ1-2, with D perhaps TRBD1 (5 bases). This TCR was recovered from a male donor with ankylosing spondylitis or in good health (not recorded which). The CDR3 here is CASSPGTVFYEGYTF. The CDR3 DNA reads TGTGCCAGCAGTCCGGGGACGGTGTTCTATGAGGGCTACACCTTC.